This T cell receptor (beta chain) was retrieved from a study of tumour-infiltrating T cells in Burkitt lymphoma. The wider study: All epidemiological Burkitt lymphoma subtypes were represented in the cohort. Repertoire clonality predicted overall and progression-free survival.

Study results and caveats: Public clonotypes, several, appeared across numerous Burkitt lymphoma patients.

The repertoire was sequenced with immunoSEQ multiplex PCR; TCRdb's copy has only in-frame clones and lacks some. The repertoire consists of more than 45,000 clones, with less than 35% occurring once and the leading ten covering under 3.5%. To note about this clone: Its antigen is as yet unknown.

The receptor comes from a human donor with Burkitt lymphoma. Input material: tumor tissue.

CDR3 nucleotide sequence: TGTGCCAGCAGTGATTGGGGCGGGTATGGCTACACCTTC. Translation gives CASSDWGGYGYTF. This chain joins TRBV2 and TRBJ1-2; a weak D match, TRBD1 (5 bases). CDR3 size: 13 residues. Germline V gene data show CDR1 as SNHLY and CDR2 as FYNNEI. Trimming took 3 bases from V and 5 from J, leaving 10 bases between them.